A selection of T cell receptor beta chains follows, all from one sample in a study of beta chain features in type 1 diabetes. The data were produced by immunoSEQ multiplex PCR, yet TCRdb's version contains in-frame clones alone and is incomplete. In the table there are hundreds of thousands of clones, roughly 16% of which are singletons. The sequencing sample was made of naive CD4+ T cells from blood. The receptors here all came from a man between 18 and 35 years old in good health. Each CDR3 is given with its conserved first and last residue. Fields, in order: J gene, CDR3 length, clone size, D gene, V gene, CDR3 DNA, CDR3 protein. The D gene is left open where the match is weak. Size is stated for part of the rows, as once, few or many counts, or as a class when the clone is expanded.

TRBJ2-6,19,few,TRBD2,TRBV30,TGTGCCTGGAGTCCGCTAGCGGGGGGGCTGAGCCCGGGGGCCAACGTCCTGACTTTC,CAWSPLAGGLSPGANVLTF
TRBJ2-5,15,few,NA,TRBV5-1,TGCGCCAGCAGCTTGGTAGCGAGATGGGGAGAGACCCAGTACTTC,CASSLVARWGETQYF
TRBJ1-1,11,few,NA,TRBV20-1,TGCAGTGCTCGGGGGAACACTGAAGCTTTCTTT,CSARGNTEAFF
TRBJ1-2,12,few,NA,TRBV11-2,TGTGCCAGCAGCCCATCTCGCTGGGGCTACACCTTC,CASSPSRWGYTF
TRBJ2-7,15,NA,NA,TRBV14,TGTGCCAGCAGCCAAGATCCCGTAGGGGTCTACGAGCAGTACTTC,CASSQDPVGVYEQYF
TRBJ2-3,12,NA,NA,TRBV5-4,TGTGCCAGCAGCTTACAAACAGATACGCAGTATTTT,CASSLQTDTQYF
TRBJ2-6,17,few,NA,TRBV5-5,TGTGCCAGCAGCTTGGGCTCAGGTTCCTCAGGGGCCAACGTCCTGACTTTC,CASSLGSGSSGANVLTF
TRBJ2-3,15,NA,TRBD2,TRBV7-6,TGTGCCAGCAGCCTACCGGGACTAGAGGCAGATACGCAGTATTTT,CASSLPGLEADTQYF
TRBJ2-3,16,NA,TRBD2,TRBV15,TGTGCCACCAGCAGAGGAACTAGCGGGAGCACAGATACGCAGTATTTT,CATSRGTSGSTDTQYF
TRBJ1-2,14,few,NA,TRBV4-3,TGCGCCAGCAGCCAAGAAATGGGTAACTATGGCTACACCTTC,CASSQEMGNYGYTF
TRBJ1-5,15,NA,NA,TRBV28,TGTGCCAGCAGTCTTCGGGACGGGAGGTCGGAGCCCCAGCATTTT,CASSLRDGRSEPQHF
TRBJ2-2,16,few,TRBD1,TRBV10-3,TGTGCCATCAGCCTGGGACAGGTTGGGGACACCGGGGAGCTGTTTTTT,CAISLGQVGDTGELFF
TRBJ1-3,13,few,NA,TRBV7-9,TGTGCCAGCAGCTTAGGCTCTGGAAACACCATATATTTT,CASSLGSGNTIYF
TRBJ1-2,12,few,NA,TRBV5-6,TGTGCCAGCAGCTTGTTCGGCTATGGCTACACCTTC,CASSLFGYGYTF
TRBJ2-7,11,many,NA,TRBV10-3,TGTGCCATCAGCGTAAACAACGAGCAGTACTTC,CAISVNNEQYF
TRBJ2-2,16,NA,NA,TRBV7-2,TGTGCCAGCAGCTTAGTGTCTACCGTGAACACCGGGGAGCTGTTTTTT,CASSLVSTVNTGELFF
TRBJ2-7,13,few,TRBD1,TRBV29-1,TGCAGCGTTGCACAGGGGGGACCTAAGGAGCAGTACTTC,CSVAQGGPKEQYF